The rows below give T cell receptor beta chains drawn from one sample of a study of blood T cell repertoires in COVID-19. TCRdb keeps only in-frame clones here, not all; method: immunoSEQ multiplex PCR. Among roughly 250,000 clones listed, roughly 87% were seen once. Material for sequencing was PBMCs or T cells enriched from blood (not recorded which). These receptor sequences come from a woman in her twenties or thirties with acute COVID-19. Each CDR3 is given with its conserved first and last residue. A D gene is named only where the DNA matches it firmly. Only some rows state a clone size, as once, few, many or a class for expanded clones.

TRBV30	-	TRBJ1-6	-	CAWTQGMGNSPLHF	TGTGCCTGGACCCAGGGAATGGGTAATTCACCCCTCCACTTT
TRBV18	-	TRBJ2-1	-	CASSPGSSLSYNEQFF	TGTGCCAGCTCACCCGGTAGTTCCCTCTCCTACAATGAGCAGTTCTTC
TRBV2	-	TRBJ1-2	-	CASRVTDRYGYTF	TGTGCCAGCAGAGTGACAGATAGGTATGGCTACACCTTC
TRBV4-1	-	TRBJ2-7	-	CASSQRVGYEQYF	TGCGCCAGCAGCCAACGGGTGGGCTACGAGCAGTACTTC
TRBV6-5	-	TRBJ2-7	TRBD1	CATRGQTYYEQYF	TGTGCCACCAGGGGACAGACTTACTACGAGCAGTACTTC
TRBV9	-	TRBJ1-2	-	CASSVGGLNNYGYTF	TGTGCCAGCAGCGTAGGCGGGCTCAATAACTATGGCTACACCTTC
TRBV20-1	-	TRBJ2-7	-	CSASRSALAEQYF	TGCAGTGCTAGTCGCAGCGCTTTGGCCGAGCAGTACTTC
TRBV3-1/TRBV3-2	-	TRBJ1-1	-	CASSQANREAFF	TGTGCCAGCAGCCAAGCAAACAGAGAAGCTTTCTTT
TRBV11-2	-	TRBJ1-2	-	CASSLRATGPASGYTF	TGTGCCAGCAGCTTAAGAGCCACAGGCCCGGCGAGTGGCTACACCTTC
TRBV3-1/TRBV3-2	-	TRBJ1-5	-	CASSQGLRPQHF	TGTGCCAGCAGCCAAGGTCTACGGCCCCAGCATTTT
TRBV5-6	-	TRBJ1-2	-	CASSIQGRDYGYTF	TGTGCCAGCAGCATACAGGGCCGGGACTATGGCTACACCTTC
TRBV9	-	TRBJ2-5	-	CASSVGQNQETQYF	TGTGCCAGCAGCGTCGGACAAAACCAAGAGACCCAGTACTTC
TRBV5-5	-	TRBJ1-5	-	CASSLRANQPQHF	TGTGCCAGCAGCTTGCGAGCGAATCAGCCCCAGCATTTT
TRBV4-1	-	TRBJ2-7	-	CASSQEDVESGEQYF	TGCGCCAGCAGCCAGGAGGACGTGGAGTCGGGCGAGCAGTACTTC
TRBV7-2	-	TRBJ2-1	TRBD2	CASSLAFGTSVNEQFF	TGTGCCAGCAGCTTAGCATTCGGGACTAGCGTCAATGAGCAGTTCTTC
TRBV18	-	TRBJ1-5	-	CASSPSTGQPQHF	TGTGCCAGCTCACCATCCACAGGCCAGCCCCAGCATTTT
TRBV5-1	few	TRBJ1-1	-	CASSLAGTRNTEAFF	TGCGCCAGCAGCTTGGCCGGGACAAGGAACACTGAAGCTTTCTTT
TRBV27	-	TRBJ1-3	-	CASSLRGGNTIYF	TGTGCCAGCAGCCTTCGAGGGGGAAACACCATATATTTT
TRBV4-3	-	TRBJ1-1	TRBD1	CASSRRTGVQDTEAFF	TGCGCCAGCAGCCGCCGGACAGGGGTGCAAGACACTGAAGCTTTCTTT
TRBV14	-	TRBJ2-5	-	CASSQVRSPGETQYF	TGTGCCAGCAGCCAAGTACGATCTCCGGGAGAGACCCAGTACTTC
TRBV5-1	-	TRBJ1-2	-	CASSLGGHQDGYTF	TGCGCCAGCAGCTTGGGGGGGCACCAAGATGGCTACACCTTC
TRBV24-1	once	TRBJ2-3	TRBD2	CATSERGDTDTQYF	TGTGCCACCAGCGAACGGGGGGACACAGATACGCAGTATTTT
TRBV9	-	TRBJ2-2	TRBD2	CASSVASGGAGELFF	TGTGCCAGCAGCGTAGCCAGCGGGGGAGCCGGGGAGCTGTTTTTT
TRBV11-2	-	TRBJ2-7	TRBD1	CASSLGTGRTYEQYF	TGTGCCAGCAGCCTGGGGACAGGGAGAACCTACGAGCAGTACTTC
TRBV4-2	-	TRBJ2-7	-	CASSRTLGRDLPYEQYF	TGTGCCAGCAGCCGTACATTGGGCCGGGACTTGCCCTACGAGCAGTACTTC
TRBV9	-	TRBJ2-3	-	CASSTWTSTDTQYF	TGTGCCAGCAGCACTTGGACTAGCACAGATACGCAGTATTTT
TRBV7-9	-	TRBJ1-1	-	CASSTTLEGAEAFF	TGTGCCAGCAGTACCACGCTAGAGGGGGCTGAAGCTTTCTTT
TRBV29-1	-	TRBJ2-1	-	CSVQGGSNNEQFF	TGCAGCGTTCAGGGGGGCTCTAACAATGAGCAGTTCTTC
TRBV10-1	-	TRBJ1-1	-	CASSEAGRYTEAFF	TGCGCCAGCAGTGAGGCGGGACGGTACACTGAAGCTTTCTTT
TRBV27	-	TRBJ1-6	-	CASSRAGGINSPLHF	TGTGCCAGCAGTCGGGCGGGGGGGATAAATTCACCCCTCCACTTT
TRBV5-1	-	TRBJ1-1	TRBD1	CASSWTGVNTEAFF	TGCGCCAGCAGCTGGACAGGGGTGAACACTGAAGCTTTCTTT
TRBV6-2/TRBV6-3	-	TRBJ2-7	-	CASSYSGGVGYEQYF	TGTGCCAGCAGTTACAGCGGAGGGGTCGGATACGAGCAGTACTTC
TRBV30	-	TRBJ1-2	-	CAWSVGVTASKGYTF	TGTGCCTGGAGTGTAGGGGTGACTGCATCTAAGGGCTACACCTTC
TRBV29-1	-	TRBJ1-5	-	CSVGGEGNQPQHF	TGCAGCGTGGGCGGCGAGGGCAATCAGCCCCAGCATTTT
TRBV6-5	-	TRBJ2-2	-	CASAPGETGELFF	TGTGCCAGCGCCCCAGGGGAAACCGGGGAGCTGTTTTTT
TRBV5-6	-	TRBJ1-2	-	CASSPGGQGVYGYTF	TGTGCCAGCAGCCCCGGGGGGCAGGGCGTCTATGGCTACACCTTC
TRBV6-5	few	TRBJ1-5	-	CASSYSEGTQPQHF	TGTGCCAGCAGTTACTCGGAGGGAACTCAGCCCCAGCATTTT
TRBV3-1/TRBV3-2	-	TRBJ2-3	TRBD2	CASSQAWGLLTDTQYF	TGTGCCAGCAGCCAAGCTTGGGGACTACTCACAGATACGCAGTATTTT
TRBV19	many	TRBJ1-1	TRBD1	CASYIRQGNTEAFF	TGTGCCAGCTATATACGACAGGGGAACACTGAAGCTTTCTTT
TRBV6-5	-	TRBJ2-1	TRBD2	CASSLTSGVYNEQFF	TGTGCCAGCAGTTTGACTAGCGGGGTCTACAATGAGCAGTTCTTC
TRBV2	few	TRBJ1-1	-	CASRPARGGDTEAFF	TGTGCCAGCAGACCCGCCCGGGGAGGGGACACTGAAGCTTTCTTT
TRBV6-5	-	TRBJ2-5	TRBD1	CASYAGTGGQETQYF	TGTGCCAGCTATGCCGGGACAGGGGGCCAAGAGACCCAGTACTTC
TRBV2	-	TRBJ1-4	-	CASSEARYTGTEKLFF	TGTGCCAGCAGTGAAGCGCGATATACAGGAACCGAAAAACTGTTTTTT
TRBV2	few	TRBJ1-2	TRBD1	CASIGTATNYGYTF	TGTGCCAGCATCGGGACAGCGACTAACTATGGCTACACCTTC
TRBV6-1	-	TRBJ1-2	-	CASSEDRSNYGYTF	TGTGCCAGCAGTGAAGATAGATCTAACTATGGCTACACCTTC
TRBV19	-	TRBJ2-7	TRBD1	CASSPRTGGGYEQYF	TGTGCCAGTAGCCCCAGGACAGGGGGCGGATACGAGCAGTACTTC
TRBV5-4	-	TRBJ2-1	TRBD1	CASSQKGQGYHEQFF	TGTGCCAGCAGCCAGAAGGGACAGGGATACCATGAGCAGTTCTTC